This T cell receptor (beta chain) comes out of a study of blood T cell repertoires in COVID-19 (dated by TCRdb to about 2020). About the study as a whole: Samples from collaborators originated in the United States, Italy and Spain and spanned both the acute and convalescent phases of COVID-19. The prospective study material was composed of cDNA or gDNA derived from T cells, B-cell-depleted T cells, or PBMCs. The dataset comprised deeply sampled blood TCRbeta repertoires from subjects exposed to, actively infected with, or recovered from COVID-19. The repertoires were released in a freely available public database meant as a resource for research on the immune response to SARS-CoV-2. Samples were obtained from the ongoing ImmuneRACE study (first 160 participants) and from 1,254 subjects provided by 6 global collaborators. Nearly every sample came with metadata listing a de-identified subject ID, COVID-19 status, age in years and sex. Where available, HLA class I and class II types were taken from metadata supplied by the sample provider and were not determined by assay-based typing. Beyond this particular receptor, the publication reports: Clinical and demographic metadata were provided uncurated, with the amount varying by source and participant.

The immunoSEQ Assay, a bias-controlled multiplex PCR, was used to amplify TCRbeta CDR3 regions from genomic DNA. In the authors' own workflow: The number of nucleated cells in each sample was estimated by amplification of reference gene primers within the assay. Sequence reads were collapsed and filtered to measure the absolute abundance of every unique TCRbeta CDR3 rearrangement. Productive Simpson clonality was computed per sample as the square root of Simpson's diversity index over productive rearrangements. TCRdb holds this immuneACCESS table with in-frame rearrangements only. Some clones are missing; in checked studies, unresolved V genes explain under half, and the rest has no known cause. V, J and clone size are taken as reported in that table, and D and trimming were inferred from the DNA itself. This sample lists some 270,000 clones; about nine tenths were detected once. Of the sample, about 10% is held by the ten largest clones.

Trimming takes 2 bases from V and 3 bases from J, and the germline ends sit 14 bases apart. Including cysteine and phenylalanine, the CDR3 has 15 amino acids. The read is trimmed to its CDR3 DNA, 45 bases read in frame from base 1. CDR1 LNHDA and CDR2 SQIVND are derived from the germline V gene (reference sequence). About this clone itself: The antigen it recognizes is unknown. Base qualities are not provided; no much larger clone lies one nucleotide away.

Whole blood was collected in K2EDTA tubes by collaborating institutions according to the institutions' own protocols. For TCRbeta analysis, collaborators shipped samples as frozen whole blood, isolated PBMCs, or DNA extracted from either of those sample types. The receptor was derived from a man aged 35-49 years with active or convalescent COVID-19. The sequence is built from TRBV19 and TRBJ2-7; tentative D gene TRBD2, with 5 bases matching. The sample was peripheral blood. CDR3 sequence: CASSIPGMGSYEQYF. Here is the DNA: TGTGCCAGTAGTATACCAGGCATGGGGAGCTACGAGCAGTACTTC.